This TCR beta chain was identified during a study of regulatory T cells in long-lasting Graves disease. The CDR3 is 14 residues long. Germline lookup yields CDR1 SEHNR and CDR2 FQNEAQ (reference sequence). The V end lost 6 bases, the J end lost 0 bases, and 9 bases lay between the germline ends. Construction of the TCR beta libraries employed iRepertoire HTBI primers in conjunction with Arm-PCR of CDR3 regions. TCRdb reprocessed the multiplex PCR reads with MiXCR, giving one entry per CDR3 protein. The sample records roughly 500,000 distinct CDR3 sequences, approximately 13% being singletons. Time point of the sample: newly diagnosed GD, antithyroid drugs for less than 3 months. The TCR library used RNA extracted from PBMCs. This clonotype was picked up many times. In addition, the sample was reused for a study of T cells in Graves' hyperthyroidism and ophthalmopathy.

The rearrangement uses TRBV7-9 and TRBJ1-3; D remains unclear. This clonotype was sampled from a young man with Graves disease. This specimen was peripheral blood mononuclear cells (PBMCs), taken at new diagnosis, from a patient treated with antithyroid drugs. The CDR3 DNA reads as TGTGCCAGCAGTGAGACCTTCTCTGGAAACACCATATATTTT. Translating gives CASSETFSGNTIYF.